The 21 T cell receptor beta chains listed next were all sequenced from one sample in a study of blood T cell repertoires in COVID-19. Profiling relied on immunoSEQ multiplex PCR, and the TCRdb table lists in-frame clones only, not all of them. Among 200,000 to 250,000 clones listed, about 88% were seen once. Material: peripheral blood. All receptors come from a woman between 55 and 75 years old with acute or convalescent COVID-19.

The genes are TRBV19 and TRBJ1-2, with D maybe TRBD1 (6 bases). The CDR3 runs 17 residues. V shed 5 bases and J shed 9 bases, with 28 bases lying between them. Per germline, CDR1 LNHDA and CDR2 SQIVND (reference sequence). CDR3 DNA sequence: TGTGCCAGTAGTCTCCCCAGCGGGGGCCAAACCTATTTAAGCTACACCTTC. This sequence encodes CASSLPSGGQTYLSYTF. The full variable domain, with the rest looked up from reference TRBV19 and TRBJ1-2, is DGGITQSPKYLFRKEGQNVTLSCEQNLNHDAMYWYRQDPGQGLRLIYYSQIVNDFQKGDIAEGYSVSREKKESFPLTVTSAQKNPTAFYLCASSLPSGGQTYLSYTFGSGTRLTVV.

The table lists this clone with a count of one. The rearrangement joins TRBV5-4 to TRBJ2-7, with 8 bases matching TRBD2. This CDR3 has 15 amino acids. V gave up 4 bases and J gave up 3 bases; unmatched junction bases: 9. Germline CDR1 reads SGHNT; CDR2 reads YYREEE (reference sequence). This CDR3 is CASSPRERGGYEQYF. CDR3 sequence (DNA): TGTGCCAGCAGCCCAAGGGAACGGGGGGGCTACGAGCAGTACTTC.

The CDR3 region is CASSIEGERVYEQYF. Here the CDR3 DNA reads TGCGCCAGCAGCATAGAGGGGGAAAGGGTCTACGAGCAGTACTTC. The chain links TRBV5-1 to TRBJ2-7, with D possibly matching TRBD1 (6 bases). From germline, CDR1 is SGHRS and CDR2 YFSETQ. The V gene lost 4 bases and the J gene lost 3 bases, with 17 bases spanning the gap. The CDR3 loop spans 15 amino acids.

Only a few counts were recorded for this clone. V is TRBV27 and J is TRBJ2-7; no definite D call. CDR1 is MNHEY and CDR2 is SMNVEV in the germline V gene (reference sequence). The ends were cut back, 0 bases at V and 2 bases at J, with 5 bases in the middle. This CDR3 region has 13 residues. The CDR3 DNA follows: TGTGCCAGCAGTTTATCGTCTCCCTACGAGCAGTACTTC. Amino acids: CASSLSSPYEQYF.

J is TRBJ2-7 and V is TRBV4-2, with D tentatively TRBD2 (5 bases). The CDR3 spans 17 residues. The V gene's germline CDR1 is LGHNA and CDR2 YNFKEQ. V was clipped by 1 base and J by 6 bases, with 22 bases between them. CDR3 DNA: TGTGCCAGCAGCCAAGCCCTTACCGGGGATGAAGTCTTCGAGCAGTACTTC. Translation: CASSQALTGDEVFEQYF.

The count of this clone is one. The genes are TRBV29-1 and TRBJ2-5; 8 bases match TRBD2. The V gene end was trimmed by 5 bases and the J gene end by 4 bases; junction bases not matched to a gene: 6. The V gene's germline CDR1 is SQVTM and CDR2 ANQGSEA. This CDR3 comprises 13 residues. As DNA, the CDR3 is TGCAGCGTTAGCCGGGGGGGAAGAGAGACCCAGTACTTC. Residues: CSVSRGGRETQYF.

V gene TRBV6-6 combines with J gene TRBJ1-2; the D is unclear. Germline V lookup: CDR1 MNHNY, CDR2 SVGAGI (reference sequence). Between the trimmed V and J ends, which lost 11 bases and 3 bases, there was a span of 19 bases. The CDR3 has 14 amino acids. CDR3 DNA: TGTGCCGGCAAAGGGCGCGGGGAGTACTATGGCTACACCTTC. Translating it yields CAGKGRGEYYGYTF.

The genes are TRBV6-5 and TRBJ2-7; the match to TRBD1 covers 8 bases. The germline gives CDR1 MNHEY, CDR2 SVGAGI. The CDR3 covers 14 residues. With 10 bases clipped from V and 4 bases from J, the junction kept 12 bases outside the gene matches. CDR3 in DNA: TGTGCCACACAAGACAGGGGAGCTCTATACGAGCAGTACTTC. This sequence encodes CATQDRGALYEQYF.

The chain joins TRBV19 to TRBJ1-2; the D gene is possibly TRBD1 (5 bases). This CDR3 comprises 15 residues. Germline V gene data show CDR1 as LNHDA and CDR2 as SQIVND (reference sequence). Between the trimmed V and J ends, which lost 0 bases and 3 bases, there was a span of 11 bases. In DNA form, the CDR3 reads TGTGCCAGTAGTATAGATCGGGACTCTTACTATGGCTACACCTTC. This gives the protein CASSIDRDSYYGYTF. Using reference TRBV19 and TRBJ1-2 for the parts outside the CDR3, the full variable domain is DGGITQSPKYLFRKEGQNVTLSCEQNLNHDAMYWYRQDPGQGLRLIYYSQIVNDFQKGDIAEGYSVSREKKESFPLTVTSAQKNPTAFYLCASSIDRDSYYGYTFGSGTRLTVV.

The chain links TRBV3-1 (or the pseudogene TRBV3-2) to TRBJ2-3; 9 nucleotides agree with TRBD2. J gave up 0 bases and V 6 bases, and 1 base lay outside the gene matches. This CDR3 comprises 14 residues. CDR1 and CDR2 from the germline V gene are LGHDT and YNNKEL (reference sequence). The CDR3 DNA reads TGTGCCAGCAGGGGACTAGCTAGCACAGATACGCAGTATTTT. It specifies CASRGLASTDTQYF.

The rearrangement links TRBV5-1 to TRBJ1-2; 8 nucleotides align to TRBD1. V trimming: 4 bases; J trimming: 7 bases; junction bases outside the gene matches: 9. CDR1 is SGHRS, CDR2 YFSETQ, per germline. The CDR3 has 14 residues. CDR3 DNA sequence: TGCGCCAGCAGCCCCGGGACAGGCCCATCTGGCTACACCTTC. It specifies CASSPGTGPSGYTF. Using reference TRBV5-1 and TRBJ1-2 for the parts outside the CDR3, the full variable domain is KAGVTQTPRYLIKTRGQQVTLSCSPISGHRSVSWYQQTPGQGLQFLFEYFSETQRNKGNFPGRFSGRQFSNSRSEMNVSTLELGDSALYLCASSPGTGPSGYTFGSGTRLTVV.

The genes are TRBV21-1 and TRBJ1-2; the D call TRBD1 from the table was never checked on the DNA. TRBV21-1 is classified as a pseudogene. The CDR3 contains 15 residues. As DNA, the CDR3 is TGTGCCAGTTTCTACCGGGACAGGGTTAACTATGGCTACACCTTC. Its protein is CASFYRDRVNYGYTF.

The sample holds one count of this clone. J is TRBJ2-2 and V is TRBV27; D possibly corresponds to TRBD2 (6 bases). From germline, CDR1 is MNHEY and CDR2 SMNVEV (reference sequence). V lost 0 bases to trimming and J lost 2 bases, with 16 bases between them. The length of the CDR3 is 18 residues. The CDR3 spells CASSLSIPTAGNTGELFF. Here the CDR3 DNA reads TGTGCCAGCAGTTTATCTATCCCCACCGCGGGAAACACCGGGGAGCTGTTTTTT.

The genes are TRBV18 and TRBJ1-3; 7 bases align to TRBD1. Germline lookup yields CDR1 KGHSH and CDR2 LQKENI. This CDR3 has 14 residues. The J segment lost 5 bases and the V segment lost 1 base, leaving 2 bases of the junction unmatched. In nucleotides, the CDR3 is TGTGCCAGCTCACCACAGGGGGCTCGAAACACCATATATTTT. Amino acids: CASSPQGARNTIYF.

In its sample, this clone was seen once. The CDR3 sequence is CASSHSLTGGNSPLHF. CDR3 DNA: TGTGCCAGCAGTCATTCCCTCACAGGAGGGAATTCACCCCTCCACTTT. The chain joins TRBV6-2 or TRBV6-3 to TRBJ1-6; possible D gene TRBD1, 5 bases. CDR1 is MNHEY, CDR2 SVGEGT, per germline. This CDR3 is built from 16 residues. Deletions cut 5 bases from V and 7 bases from J, with 18 bases between.

The CDR3: CASSLRGTGSYEQYF. The CDR3 DNA follows: TGCGCCAGCAGCCTTAGAGGGACAGGGTCCTACGAGCAGTACTTC. The chain couples TRBV4-3 to TRBJ2-7, with 9 bases fitting TRBD1. Germline assignment: CDR1 LGHNA and CDR2 YSLEER. Trimming cost V 4 bases and J 1 base; bases outside gene matches: 5. The CDR3 has 15 residues.

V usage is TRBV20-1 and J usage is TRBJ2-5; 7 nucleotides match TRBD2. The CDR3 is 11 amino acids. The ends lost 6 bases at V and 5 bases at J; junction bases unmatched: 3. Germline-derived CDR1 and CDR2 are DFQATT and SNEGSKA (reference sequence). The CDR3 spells CSAGGRETQYF. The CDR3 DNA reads TGCAGTGCGGGGGGGAGGGAGACCCAGTACTTC.

The chain's CDR3 is CASSGRQGTEAFF. For the CDR3, the DNA is TGTGCCAGCAGCGGCCGACAGGGCACTGAAGCTTTCTTT. This chain connects TRBV9 to TRBJ1-1, with 7 bases fitting TRBD1. The CDR3 contains 13 residues. The germline CDR1 and CDR2 sequences are SGDLS and YYNGEE. The V gene end was trimmed by 3 bases and the J gene end by 4 bases; junction bases not matched to a gene: 3.

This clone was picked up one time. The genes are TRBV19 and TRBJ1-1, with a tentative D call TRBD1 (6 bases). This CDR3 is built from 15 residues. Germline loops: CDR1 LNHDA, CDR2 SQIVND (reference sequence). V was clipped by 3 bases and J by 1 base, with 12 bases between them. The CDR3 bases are TGTGCCAGTAGTATGATCGACAGGCCGAACACTGAAGCTTTCTTT. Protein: CASSMIDRPNTEAFF.

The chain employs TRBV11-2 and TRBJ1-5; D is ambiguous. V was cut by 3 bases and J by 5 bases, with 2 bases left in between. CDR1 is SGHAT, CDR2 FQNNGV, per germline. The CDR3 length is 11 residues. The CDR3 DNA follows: TGTGCCAGCAGCTTCTATCAGCCCCAGCATTTT. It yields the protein CASSFYQPQHF.

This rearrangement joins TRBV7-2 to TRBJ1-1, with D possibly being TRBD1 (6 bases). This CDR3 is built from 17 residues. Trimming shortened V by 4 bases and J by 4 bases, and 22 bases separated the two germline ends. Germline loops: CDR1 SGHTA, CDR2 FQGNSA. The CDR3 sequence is CASSSLSYRAQGTEAFF. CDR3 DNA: TGTGCCAGCAGCTCTCTCTCTTACAGGGCCCAGGGCACTGAAGCTTTCTTT.